The rows below give T cell receptor beta chains drawn from one sample of a study of shared clonotypes between healthy human individuals. Sequencing used immunoSEQ multiplex PCR; TCRdb keeps in-frame clones, though not all of them. The table shows some 2,100,000 clones, with around 95% occurring only once. Sequenced input: naive CD4+ T cells sorted from blood. The receptors were gathered from a young man in good health. The CDR3 runs from the conserved cysteine through the conserved F or W. Each record gives: D gene, J gene, V gene, clone size, CDR3 protein, CDR3 DNA. The D gene is left open where the match is weak. Clone sizes are given selectively: once, few, many, or a class where the clone is expanded.

D: -
J: TRBJ2-2
V: TRBV5-1
size: -
CDR3: CASSYPGPPTGELFF
DNA: TGCGCCAGCAGTTACCCGGGACCACCCACCGGGGAGCTGTTTTTT

D: TRBD1
J: TRBJ1-5
V: TRBV6-5
size: -
CDR3: CASSPRQGAGQPQHF
DNA: TGTGCCAGCAGTCCCAGACAGGGGGCCGGTCAGCCCCAGCATTTT

D: -
J: TRBJ2-5
V: TRBV20-1
size: -
CDR3: CTPFYETQYF
DNA: TGCACCCCTTTCTACGAGACCCAGTACTTC

D: -
J: TRBJ2-1
V: TRBV5-6
size: -
CDR3: CASSLIQGTYNEQFF
DNA: TGTGCCAGCAGCCTAATTCAGGGAACCTACAATGAGCAGTTCTTC

D: -
J: TRBJ1-2
V: TRBV10-3
size: -
CDR3: CATRGDLTSNYGYTF
DNA: TGTGCCACTCGGGGAGACTTAACTTCTAACTATGGCTACACCTTC

D: TRBD1
J: TRBJ1-1
V: TRBV19
size: once
CDR3: CASIKGQGAEAFF
DNA: TGTGCCAGTATAAAAGGACAGGGGGCTGAAGCTTTCTTT

D: -
J: TRBJ2-7
V: TRBV11-2
size: -
CDR3: CASIQGGDPSSYEQYF
DNA: TGTGCCAGCATCCAGGGCGGGGATCCGAGCTCCTACGAGCAGTACTTC

D: -
J: TRBJ2-5
V: TRBV5-1
size: -
CDR3: CASRPSGQETQYF
DNA: TGCGCCAGCCGCCCGAGTGGCCAAGAGACCCAGTACTTC

D: TRBD1
J: TRBJ1-3
V: TRBV28
size: once
CDR3: CASSDRGARGTGNTIYF
DNA: TGTGCCAGCAGTGACAGGGGGGCCAGGGGCACTGGAAACACCATATATTTT

D: TRBD2
J: TRBJ2-1
V: TRBV7-2
size: once
CDR3: CASSLHLAGGFFEQFF
DNA: TGTGCCAGCAGCTTACATCTAGCGGGAGGGTTCTTCGAGCAGTTCTTC

D: -
J: TRBJ1-5
V: TRBV2
size: -
CDR3: CASSEMALSNQPQHF
DNA: TGTGCCAGCAGTGAAATGGCGTTAAGCAATCAGCCCCAGCATTTT

D: TRBD1
J: TRBJ1-6
V: TRBV18
size: -
CDR3: CASSSSQGALSGSPLHF
DNA: TGTGCCAGCTCATCGTCCCAGGGGGCGCTGAGCGGATCACCCCTCCACTTT